This T cell receptor beta chain comes out of a study of shared clonotypes between healthy human individuals (TCRdb year 2020). Background for the entire study: Two women and a few men aged 18 to 49 years were included in the cohort. To increase sequencing depth and limit assay-specific biases, different laboratories used diverse techniques to prepare libraries and sequence TCR repertoires. The study deeply sequenced blood TCR repertoires of about 5 healthy adults to estimate repertoire size and the extent of clonotype sharing between individuals. For each donor, CD4 naive and CD4 memory were each given three plates, CD8 naive was given two plates, and CD8 memory was given one plate. Leukapheresis yielded between about 0.85 and 9.5 billion PBMCs per donor. The paper's findings and limits, for the study overall: Clonotypes shared by all four sorted-subset donors showed higher generation probabilities than non-shared clonotypes. Because the study included a small number of donors, the genetic and exposure-history diversity represented was limited. Pairwise subsampling led to the expectation that sequencing depth would affect the degree of clonotype sharing among donors. Only blood was sampled, and tissue TCR repertoires likely differ from those in blood. Across a few donors, about 4.5% of naive CD4, around 3.3% of naive CD8, 2% to 2.5% of memory CD4, and roughly 0.4% of memory CD8 clonotypes were shared. Incomplete sequencing was indicated by rarefaction of sorted-subset datasets, despite the large sequencing depth. Naive subsets generally had larger estimated clonotype richness than memory subsets did.

CDR1 MNHEY and CDR2 SVGAGI are derived from the germline V gene. The V and J ends are trimmed by 0 bases and 2 bases, leaving 11 bases between them. The CDR3 runs 15 residues from the cysteine to the phenylalanine. The sequence is cut down to CDR3 DNA, 45 bases in frame from base 1. On this clone: The antigen it recognizes is unknown. There are no base qualities to consult, and no much larger clone falls within one base.

Healthy HIV-negative adults with no recently reported acute infections or vaccinations were included as donors. All donors were Caucasian adults living in Nashville, Tennessee, USA. CD4+ T cells were enriched by magnetic negative selection, after which naive cells were positively selected on CD45RA and the negative fraction was taken as the memory subset. After blood collection by leukapheresis, PBMCs were isolated using Ficoll-Histopaque density gradient centrifugation and then cryopreserved in the vapor phase of liquid nitrogen. Analytical flow cytometry was used to check the purity and quantity of every magnetically sorted T cell population. From each sorted fraction, genomic DNA was isolated and quantified by UV absorbance on a Nanodrop 2000c. Using the deep immunoSEQ assay, multiplex PCR amplified TCR CDR3 regions from genomic DNA. For each cell subset, the extracted genomic DNA was distributed evenly across all wells of several immunoSEQ 96-well plates, and each plate served as one replicate. For sorted subsets, 150 to 250 ng genomic DNA, equal to 30,000 to 35,000 T cell genomes, was loaded into each replicate PCR. Purified libraries were measured with a Qubit 3.0 fluorometer, size-checked on a Bioanalyzer 2100, and measured again with the KAPA Library Quantification kit. Every immunoSEQ 96-well plate was sequenced on a separate single-read 150-cycle Illumina NextSeq 550 flow cell. As for the authors' bioinformatics: Because the immunoSEQ output held only junctional sequences and lacked quality scores, the filtering could not match the filtering applied to full-length reads. Sequences were annotated with PyIR, a Python wrapper for IgBLAST v1.9, and V/J genes and CDR3 were assigned using IMGT germline references. Reads were removed for weak V/J assignments (E-value above 1e-6), missing CDR3, stop codons, out-of-frame junctions, or ambiguous translated residues. A V3J clonotype was defined by an identical inferred V gene, J gene, and CDR3 amino acid sequence. The percentage overlap between two repertoires was calculated by dividing the number of shared unique clonotypes by the size of the smaller repertoire. Three approaches were used to assess repertoire richness: RTK rarefaction, the Chao1 estimator, and Recon v2.1 estimates of unobserved clonotypes. Generation probabilities were computed with OLGA for all TCRbeta clonotypes obtained by the gDNA method from a handful of donors. In TCRdb, the immuneACCESS table is reduced to in-frame sequences with V and J assigned. These tables do not hold every clone; where another copy was compared, an unresolved V gene accounts for under half, and the others remain unexplained. That table gives V, J and clone size, and the DNA gave D and trimming. The sample table contains fewer than 2.5 million clones; only one count was recorded for roughly 93% of them. The ten largest account for 0.36% of the sample.

Rearrangement joined TRBV6-5 to TRBJ2-7; D gene: possibly TRBD1, on 5 matching bases. The clonotype was recovered from a man between 18 and 29 years old in good health. Some clones in this sample may be carry-over from other donors' samples. The sequenced material came from naive CD4+ T cells from PBMCs. This specimen's cell subset or site label, interpreted: CD45RA+ positively selected. The CDR3 corresponds to CASSYSYRQTYEQYF. In nucleotide form, the sequence is TGTGCCAGCAGTTACTCGTACCGACAGACCTACGAGCAGTACTTC.